These T cell receptor beta chains were read from a single sample in a study of control samples from healthy donors and cancer patients. Sequencing used immunoSEQ multiplex PCR; TCRdb keeps in-frame clones, though not all of them. The data hold about 100,000 clones, with about 80% observed a single time. The sequencing sample was made of blood. Receptors originate from a man between 18 and 35 years old in good health. The CDR3 runs from the conserved cysteine through the conserved F or W. D genes are given only for firm matches. A clone size is listed for some rows: how often the clone was seen (once, few, many), or a class if it is expanded.

d_gene,abundance,v_gene,j_gene,CDR3aa,CDR3nt
-,-,TRBV11-2,TRBJ2-1,CASSQHLLTYNEQFF,TGTGCCAGCAGCCAACACCTCTTAACCTACAATGAGCAGTTCTTC
-,-,TRBV6-5,TRBJ1-2,CASTRGSGYTF,TGTGCCAGCACCCGAGGTTCCGGCTACACCTTC
-,-,TRBV6-6,TRBJ1-2,CASSYSEIANYGYTF,TGTGCCAGCAGTTACAGTGAAATAGCTAACTATGGCTACACCTTC
-,-,TRBV11-2,TRBJ1-3,CASSLARGGNTIYF,TGTGCCAGCAGCCTTGCCCGTGGCGGAAACACCATATATTTT
-,-,TRBV25-1,TRBJ2-5,CASSEAGRGETQYF,TGTGCCAGCAGTGAGGCGGGCCGCGGGGAGACCCAGTACTTC
-,-,TRBV3-1/TRBV3-2,TRBJ1-6,CASSQRGGARSSPLHF,TGTGCCAGCAGCCAACGGGGGGGGGCCCGAAGCTCACCCCTCCACTTT
TRBD1,-,TRBV12-3/TRBV12-4,TRBJ1-1,CASSTQGDTEAFF,TGTGCCAGCAGTACTCAGGGGGACACTGAAGCTTTCTTT
-,-,TRBV4-2,TRBJ2-1,CASSRGGLNEQFF,TGTGCCAGCAGCCGGGGGGGGCTCAATGAGCAGTTCTTC
-,-,TRBV28,TRBJ1-2,CASSRSGTLYGYTF,TGTGCCAGCAGTCGATCCGGGACTTTATATGGCTACACCTTC
TRBD2,-,TRBV5-1,TRBJ2-2,CASRGSGGPNTGELFF,TGCGCCAGCAGAGGTAGCGGGGGCCCGAACACCGGGGAGCTGTTTTTT
-,-,TRBV5-4,TRBJ1-6,CASSLGPDYNSPLHF,TGTGCCAGCAGCTTAGGGCCCGACTATAATTCACCCCTCCACTTT
-,-,TRBV29-1,TRBJ1-2,CSVVAFSYGYTF,TGCAGCGTTGTAGCATTTTCGTATGGCTACACCTTC
-,-,TRBV5-6,TRBJ2-5,CASSPLELPRWETQYF,TGTGCCAGCAGCCCCCTAGAGCTCCCGAGGTGGGAGACCCAGTACTTC
-,-,TRBV28,TRBJ1-1,CASSLGGAGAEAFF,TGTGCCAGCAGTTTAGGAGGGGCCGGTGCCGAAGCTTTCTTT
-,once,TRBV19,TRBJ1-4,CASSIAGTATNEKLFF,TGTGCCAGTAGTATTGCGGGGACCGCAACTAATGAAAAACTGTTTTTT